The entry that follows covers one T cell receptor beta chain sequence. The data stem from a study of cytomegalovirus exposure and HLA in healthy donors. The CDR3 is 15 residues long. V lost 3 bases and J lost 7; bases outside the gene matches: 11. Germline V lookup: CDR1 SQVTM, CDR2 ANQGSEA. Primers included in the PCR were 60 Vbeta and 13 Jbeta primers. This table comes from immunoSEQ multiplex PCR, and its TCRdb copy is limited to in-frame clones, with some not included. The sample carries about 92,000 clones, 80% to 90% recorded once. Input material: PBMCs. This TCR was sampled from a young woman in good health and CMV-seropositive. This sequence joins TRBV29-1 and TRBJ1-1; 10 bases align to TRBD1. The CDR3 sequence is CSVDAAGTGALEAFF. For the CDR3, the DNA is TGCAGCGTTGACGCAGCCGGGACAGGGGCCCTTGAAGCTTTCTTT.